This entry features one TCR beta chain sequence. The record originates from a study of blood T cell repertoires in COVID-19. Study-level background: T cells, B-cell-depleted T cells, or PBMCs supplied cDNA or gDNA.

Data came from immunoSEQ multiplex PCR; TCRdb stores just in-frame clones and leaves some out. The repertoire holds over 250,000 clones, with about 85% as singletons. This CDR3 is built from 11 residues. Looked up from germline, CDR1 is SGHKS and CDR2 is YYEKEE (reference sequence). Trimming removed 3 bases from V and 8 bases from J, with 8 bases in between. The J gene is TRBJ1-2, the V gene TRBV5-5, with TRBD1 as a possible D gene (5 bases). This sequence was found in a human donor in a cohort sampled during active COVID-19. Sequenced input: peripheral blood. CDR3 sequence: CASSSHRGYTF. The CDR3 coding sequence is TGTGCCAGCAGCTCCCACAGGGGCTACACCTTC.